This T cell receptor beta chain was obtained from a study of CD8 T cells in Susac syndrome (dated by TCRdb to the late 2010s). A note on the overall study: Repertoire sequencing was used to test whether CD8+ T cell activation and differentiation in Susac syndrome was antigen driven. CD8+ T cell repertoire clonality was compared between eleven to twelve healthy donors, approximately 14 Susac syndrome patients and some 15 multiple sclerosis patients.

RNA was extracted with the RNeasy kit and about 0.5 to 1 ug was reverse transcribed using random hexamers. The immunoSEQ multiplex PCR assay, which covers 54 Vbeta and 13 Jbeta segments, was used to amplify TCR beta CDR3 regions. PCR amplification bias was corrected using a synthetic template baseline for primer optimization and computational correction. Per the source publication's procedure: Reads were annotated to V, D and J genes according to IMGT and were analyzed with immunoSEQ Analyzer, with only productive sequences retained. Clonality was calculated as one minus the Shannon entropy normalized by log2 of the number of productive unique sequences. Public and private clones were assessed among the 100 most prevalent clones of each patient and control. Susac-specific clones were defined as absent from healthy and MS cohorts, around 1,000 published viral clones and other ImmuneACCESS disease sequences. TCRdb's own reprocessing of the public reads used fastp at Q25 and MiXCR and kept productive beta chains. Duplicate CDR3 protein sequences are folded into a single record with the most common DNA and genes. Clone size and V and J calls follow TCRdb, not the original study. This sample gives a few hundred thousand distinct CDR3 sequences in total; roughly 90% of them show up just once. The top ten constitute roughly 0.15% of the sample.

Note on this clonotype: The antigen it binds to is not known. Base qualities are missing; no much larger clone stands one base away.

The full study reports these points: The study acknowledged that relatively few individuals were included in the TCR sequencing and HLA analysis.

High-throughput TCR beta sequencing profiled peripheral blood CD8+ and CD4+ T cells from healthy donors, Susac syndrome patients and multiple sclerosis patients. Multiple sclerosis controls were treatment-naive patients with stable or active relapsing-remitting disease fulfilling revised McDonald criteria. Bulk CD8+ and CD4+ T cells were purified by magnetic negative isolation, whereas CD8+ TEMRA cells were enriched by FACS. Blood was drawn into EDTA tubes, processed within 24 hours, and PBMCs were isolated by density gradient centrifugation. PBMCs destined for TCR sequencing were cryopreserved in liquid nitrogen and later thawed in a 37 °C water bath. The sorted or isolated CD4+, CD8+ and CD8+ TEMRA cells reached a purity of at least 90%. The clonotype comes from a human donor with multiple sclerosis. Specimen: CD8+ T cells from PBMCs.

Here is the DNA: TGCAGCGTTGACGACGGCGACCCCTACGAGCAGTACTTC. The translation is CSVDDGDPYEQYF. The rearrangement joined TRBV29-1 to TRBJ2-7, with no confident D gene call. Reading from cysteine to phenylalanine, the CDR3 counts 13 amino acids. Only the CDR3 DNA is retained, 39 bases long and in frame from the first base. V lost 3 bases and J lost 2 bases; the stretch between them is 11 bases long. The germline V gene encodes CDR1 SQVTM and CDR2 ANQGSEA.